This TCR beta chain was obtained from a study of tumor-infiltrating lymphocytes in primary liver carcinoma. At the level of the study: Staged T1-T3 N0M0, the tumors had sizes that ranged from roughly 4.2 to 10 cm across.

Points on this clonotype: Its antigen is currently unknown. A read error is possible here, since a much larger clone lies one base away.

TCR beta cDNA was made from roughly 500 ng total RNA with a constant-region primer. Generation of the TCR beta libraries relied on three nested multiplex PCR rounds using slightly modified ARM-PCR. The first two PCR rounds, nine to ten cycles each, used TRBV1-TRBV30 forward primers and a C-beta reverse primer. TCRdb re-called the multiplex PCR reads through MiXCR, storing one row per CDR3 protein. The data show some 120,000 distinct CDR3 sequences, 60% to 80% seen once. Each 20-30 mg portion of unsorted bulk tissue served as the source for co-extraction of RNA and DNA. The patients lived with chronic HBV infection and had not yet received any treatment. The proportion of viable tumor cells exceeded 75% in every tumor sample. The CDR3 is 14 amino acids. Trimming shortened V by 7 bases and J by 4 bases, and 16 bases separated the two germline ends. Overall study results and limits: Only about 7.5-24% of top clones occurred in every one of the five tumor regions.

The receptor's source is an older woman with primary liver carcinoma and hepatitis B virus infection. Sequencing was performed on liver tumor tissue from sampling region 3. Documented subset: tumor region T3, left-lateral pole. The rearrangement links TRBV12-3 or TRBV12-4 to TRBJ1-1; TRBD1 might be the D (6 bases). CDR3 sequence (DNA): TGTGCCAGCATTTGGGAGGGGGGAATCACTGAAGCTTTCTTT. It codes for CASIWEGGITEAFF.